The 30 T cell receptor beta chains presented below share a single source sample, sequenced in a study of blood T cell repertoires in COVID-19 (dated by TCRdb to the early 2020s). The library relied on the immunoSEQ multiplex PCR assay. TCRdb provides this immuneACCESS table in a form limited to in-frame rearrangements. Some clones are lacking; in checked studies, under half of them reflect an unresolved V gene, and why the rest are absent is not known. The sample yields about 350,000 clones; about 90% were counted once. Around 3.5% of the sample is held by the ten biggest clonotypes. Sequenced sample: peripheral blood. Receptor source: a woman aged 18 to 35 who had recovered from COVID-19.

This chain's CDR3 is CASSELVRRHRGLGEQYV. CDR3 coding DNA: TGTGCCAGCAGTGAATTGGTTAGGAGGCACAGGGGGCTTGGGGAGCAGTACGTC. The gene calls are TRBV25-1 and TRBJ2-7; 9 positions agree with TRBD1. J was trimmed by 7 bases and V by 1 base; bases with no gene match: 17. The CDR3 has 18 amino acids. CDR1 is MGHDK, CDR2 SYGVNS, per germline.

The chain couples TRBV12-3 or TRBV12-4 to TRBJ1-5, with D perhaps matching TRBD1 (6 bases). This CDR3 comprises 13 residues. V was clipped by 5 bases and J by 5 bases, with 10 bases between them. In nucleotides, the CDR3 is TGTGCCAGCAGTCTACAGGGTTATCAGCCCCAGCATTTT. It yields the protein CASSLQGYQPQHF.

V usage is TRBV5-1 and J usage is TRBJ2-1; 8 bases are a match to TRBD2. Germline assignment: CDR1 SGHRS and CDR2 YFSETQ. V trimming: 1 base; J trimming: 2 bases; junction bases outside the gene matches: 5. The CDR3 has 16 amino acids. The CDR3: CASSLWHGGAYNEQFF. The CDR3 region has the DNA TGCGCCAGCAGCTTGTGGCACGGGGGGGCCTACAATGAGCAGTTCTTC.

In its sample, this clone was seen once. The chain combines TRBV4-3 with TRBJ2-7, with 14 bases identical to TRBD2. Germline CDR1 reads LGHNA; CDR2 reads YSLEER. This CDR3 contains 17 residues. V shed 1 base and J 0 bases; nucleotides not matched to a gene: 2. The DNA of the CDR3 is TGCGCCAGCAGCCAAGGGACTAGCGGGGGGAGCTCCTACGAGCAGTACGTC. Amino acid sequence: CASSQGTSGGSSYEQYV.

The CDR3: CASSFRWSGRAEADTQYF. CDR3 DNA sequence: TGTGCCAGCAGCTTCAGATGGAGCGGGAGGGCCGAGGCAGATACGCAGTATTTT. The chain recombines TRBV7-2 with TRBJ2-3, with 10 positions matching TRBD2. CDR3 length equals 18 residues. CDR1 and CDR2 (germline): SGHTA, FQGNSA. With V trimmed by 3 bases and J by 4 bases, 13 bases remained unmatched. Supplemented by reference TRBV7-2 and TRBJ2-3, the full variable domain reads GAGVSQSPSNKVTEKGKDVELRCDPISGHTALYWYRQSLGQGLEFLIYFQGNSAPDKSGLPSDRFSAERTGGSVSTLTIQRTQQEDSAVYLCASSFRWSGRAEADTQYFGPGTRLTVL.

The chain uses TRBV5-6 and TRBJ2-7, with 7 bases lining up with TRBD1. This CDR3 spans 13 amino acids. V lost 4 bases to trimming and J lost 4 bases; unmatched junction nucleotides: 5. Germline lookup yields CDR1 SGHDT and CDR2 YYEEEE. CDR3 sequence reads: CASSLEQGYEQYV. CDR3 in DNA: TGTGCCAGCAGCCTCGAACAGGGGTACGAGCAGTACGTC.

This clone was picked up one time. The V gene is TRBV3-1 (or the pseudogene TRBV3-2), the J gene TRBJ1-3, with no clear D. The CDR3 is 15 residues long. Germline V gene data show CDR1 as LGHDT and CDR2 as YNNKEL (reference sequence). V lost 1 base, J lost 3 bases, and 10 bases lay in between. As DNA, the CDR3 is TGTGCCAGCAGCCAAGGGGCGGGAGGTGGAAACACCATATATTTT. Amino acids: CASSQGAGGGNTIYF.

The chain joins TRBV6-5 to TRBJ1-1; D is ambiguous. This CDR3 is built from 14 residues. Deletions cut 8 bases from V and 1 base from J, with 14 bases between. Per the germline V gene, CDR1 is MNHEY and CDR2 is SVGAGI. This chain's CDR3 is CASSRMVGNTEAFF. CDR3 DNA sequence: TGTGCCAGCTCGCGGATGGTTGGGAACACTGAAGCTTTCTTT.

The rearrangement joins TRBV7-9 to TRBJ2-3; 8 nucleotides match TRBD2. Germline V CDR1 and CDR2: SEHNR, FQNEAQ (reference sequence). This CDR3 region has 15 residues. V trimming: 5 bases; J trimming: 6 bases; junction bases outside the gene matches: 10. CDR3 nucleotide sequence: TGTGCCAGCAGCCCTGGACTAGCCCAGCGGGATACGCAGTATTTT. Residues: CASSPGLAQRDTQYF.

This clone was seen once. This sequence joins TRBV7-9 and TRBJ2-2; D is perhaps TRBD2 (5 bases). V was cut by 4 bases and J by 2 bases, with 14 bases left in between. CDR1 SEHNR and CDR2 FQNEAQ come from the germline V gene (reference sequence). This CDR3 is built from 16 residues. The CDR3 DNA is TGTGCCAGCAGCTATGACGGAGGCCGAAACACCGGGGAGCTGTTTTTT. Its protein product is CASSYDGGRNTGELFF.

V usage is TRBV18 and J usage is TRBJ1-4, with 10 bases that match TRBD1. Germline values: CDR1 KGHSH, CDR2 LQKENI. V lost 4 bases, J lost 8 bases, and 4 bases stayed unmatched. The CDR3 sequence is 14 residues long. CDR3 sequence reads: CASSRDRGSEKLFF. CDR3 bases: TGTGCCAGCTCACGGGACAGGGGAAGCGAAAAACTGTTTTTT.

This clone was detected a few times. The gene calls are TRBV7-9 and TRBJ1-1; D perhaps matches TRBD1 (6 bases). CDR1 is SEHNR, CDR2 FQNEAQ, per germline (reference sequence). Trimming pared 5 bases from V and 10 bases from J, leaving 20 bases between. The length of the CDR3 is 14 residues. Here the CDR3 DNA reads TGTGCCAGCAGCAAAGAACGGGCTGGGACACCAGCTTTCTTT. This gives the protein CASSKERAGTPAFF.

J is TRBJ2-1 and V is TRBV19; 9 bases align to TRBD2. Germline-derived CDR1 and CDR2 are LNHDA and SQIVND (reference sequence). Unmatched junction bases numbered 10, after V lost 5 bases and J lost 5 bases. The CDR3 has 16 amino acids. The CDR3 region has the DNA TGTGCCAGTAGTCCAGGGACTAGCTTCGGAAACAATGAGCAGTTCTTC. The encoded protein is CASSPGTSFGNNEQFF.

This clone was found once. This rearrangement joins TRBV5-4 to TRBJ2-3; D is uncertain. CDR3 length: 12 residues. Trimming stripped 4 bases from V and 4 bases from J, with 7 bases between. Germline V lookup: CDR1 SGHNT, CDR2 YYREEE (reference sequence). CDR3 residues: CASSPRADTQYF. CDR3 sequence (DNA): TGTGCCAGCAGCCCCCGGGCAGATACGCAGTATTTT.

This clone was seen a few times. The chain combines TRBV19 with TRBJ1-1; D unclear. This CDR3 is 12 amino acids long. V lost 3 bases and J lost 6, with 8 bases in between. CDR1 is LNHDA, CDR2 SQIVND, per germline (reference sequence). Here the CDR3 reads CASSMVQAEAFF. DNA of the CDR3: TGTGCCAGTAGTATGGTTCAGGCTGAAGCTTTCTTT. The whole variable domain, remainder taken from reference TRBV19 and TRBJ1-1, is DGGITQSPKYLFRKEGQNVTLSCEQNLNHDAMYWYRQDPGQGLRLIYYSQIVNDFQKGDIAEGYSVSREKKESFPLTVTSAQKNPTAFYLCASSMVQAEAFFGQGTRLTVV.

The sample holds one count of this clone. In nucleotides, the CDR3 is TGTGCCACCAGCAGAGATGGTTCGAGCTCCTATAATTCACCCCTCCACTTT. Protein: CATSRDGSSSYNSPLHF. The chain recombines TRBV15 with TRBJ1-6; no reliable D call. Trimming cost V 0 bases and J 0 bases, with 9 bases left between them. This CDR3 has 17 amino acids. CDR1 is LNHNV, CDR2 YYDKDF, per germline (reference sequence).

This chain links TRBV4-1 with TRBJ2-1; maybe TRBD2 (5 bases). The V gene lost 1 base and the J gene lost 4 bases, with 14 bases spanning the gap. The CDR3 totals 16 residues. Germline loops: CDR1 MGHRA, CDR2 YSYEKL. The CDR3 loop is CASSQGWGVGYNEQFF. The DNA for the CDR3 is TGCGCCAGCAGCCAAGGATGGGGAGTGGGGTACAATGAGCAGTTCTTC.

V is TRBV30 and J is TRBJ1-6; D not resolved. V was cut by 3 bases and J by 7 bases, with 16 bases left in between. The germline V gene encodes CDR1 GTSNPN and CDR2 SVGIG (reference sequence). The CDR3 extends over 15 amino acids. CDR3 loop: CAWRADRARNSPLHF. In nucleotides, the CDR3 is TGTGCCTGGAGGGCTGACCGCGCTAGGAATTCACCCCTCCACTTT.

The rearrangement links TRBV4-3 to TRBJ1-1; 7 bases align to TRBD1. V was pared by 0 bases and J by 0 bases, with 4 bases of the junction left unmatched. The germline V gene encodes CDR1 LGHNA and CDR2 YSLEER. The CDR3 sequence is 16 residues long. The CDR3 nucleotides are TGCGCCAGCAGCCAAGAGGGGACAGCATTGAACACTGAAGCTTTCTTT. This encodes CASSQEGTALNTEAFF.

The rearrangement links TRBV5-1 to TRBJ2-2; TRBD2 aligns across 8 bases. This CDR3 comprises 16 residues. J gave up 5 bases and V 4 bases, and 10 bases lay outside the gene matches. Germline CDR1 reads SGHRS; CDR2 reads YFSETQ. CDR3 sequence: CASSPLSGSRTGELFF. CDR3 sequence (DNA): TGCGCCAGCAGCCCTCTGAGCGGGAGTAGAACCGGGGAGCTGTTTTTT. Combining the CDR3 with reference TRBV5-1 and TRBJ2-2 gives the whole variable domain KAGVTQTPRYLIKTRGQQVTLSCSPISGHRSVSWYQQTPGQGLQFLFEYFSETQRNKGNFPGRFSGRQFSNSRSEMNVSTLELGDSALYLCASSPLSGSRTGELFFGEGSRLTVL.

V gene TRBV10-2 combines with J gene TRBJ2-7; D uncertain. The V gene's germline CDR1 is WSHSY and CDR2 SAAADI. Trimming stripped 0 bases from V and 2 bases from J, with 8 bases between. The CDR3 length is 14 residues. CDR3 in amino acids: CASSESHQTYEQYV. CDR3 nucleotide sequence: TGCGCCAGCAGTGAGTCCCACCAGACCTACGAGCAGTACGTC.

V usage is TRBV19 and J usage is TRBJ2-7; 9 bases agree with TRBD1. Germline V lookup: CDR1 LNHDA, CDR2 SQIVND (reference sequence). J gave up 0 bases and V 4 bases, and 10 bases lay outside the gene matches. The CDR3 totals 17 residues. CDR3 residues: CASSTAHGQGNSYEQYV. The DNA for the CDR3 is TGTGCCAGTAGTACTGCCCATGGACAGGGGAACTCCTACGAGCAGTACGTC.

The chain has TRBV29-1 and TRBJ1-2, with 7 nucleotides matching TRBD1. In germline, CDR1 is SQVTM, CDR2 ANQGSEA. The CDR3 is made up of 13 amino acids. J was trimmed by 5 bases and V by 7 bases; bases with no gene match: 10. The CDR3: CSGKAGTEYGYTF. Written as DNA, the CDR3 is TGCAGCGGAAAAGCCGGGACAGAATATGGCTACACCTTC.

In its sample, this clone was seen a few times. This sequence joins TRBV6-2 or TRBV6-3 and TRBJ2-3; D perhaps matches TRBD1 (5 bases). This CDR3 is 12 amino acids long. Germline lookup yields CDR1 MNHEY and CDR2 SVGEGT. V was trimmed by 2 bases and J by 9 bases, leaving 9 bases between them. The CDR3 region is CASSYTPGTQYF. The CDR3 DNA is TGTGCCAGCAGTTACACCCCAGGGACGCAGTATTTT.

The V and J genes are TRBV6-5 and TRBJ1-1; D may be TRBD1 (5 bases). Germline V lookup: CDR1 MNHEY, CDR2 SVGAGI. The length of the CDR3 is 15 residues. Trimming pared 8 bases from V and 2 bases from J, leaving 18 bases between. The CDR3 loop reads CASHSQGRINTEAFF. In DNA, the CDR3 is TGTGCCAGCCACTCTCAGGGCAGAATAAACACTGAAGCTTTCTTT.

The chain has TRBV11-2 and TRBJ2-3, with TRBD2 identical over 13 bases. Germline CDR1 is SGHAT and CDR2 is FQNNGV. V lost 4 bases, J lost 8 bases, and 6 bases stayed unmatched. The CDR3 is made up of 15 amino acids. This CDR3 is CASSSPGLAGPTQYF. CDR3 coding DNA: TGTGCCAGCAGCTCGCCGGGACTAGCGGGACCTACGCAGTATTTT.

This chain joins TRBV19 and TRBJ2-2; tentative D call: TRBD2 (5 bases). Trimming stripped 7 bases from V and 6 bases from J, with 18 bases between. The CDR3 sequence is 15 residues long. The V gene's germline CDR1 is LNHDA and CDR2 SQIVND (reference sequence). The CDR3 nucleotides read TGTGCCAGTACCCTAACCGACGGGGTTGCCGGGGAGCTGTTTTTT. It is translated as CASTLTDGVAGELFF. The variable domain in full, completed from reference TRBV19 and TRBJ2-2, reads DGGITQSPKYLFRKEGQNVTLSCEQNLNHDAMYWYRQDPGQGLRLIYYSQIVNDFQKGDIAEGYSVSREKKESFPLTVTSAQKNPTAFYLCASTLTDGVAGELFFGEGSRLTVL.

This chain joins TRBV10-3 and TRBJ1-1, with D uncertain. This CDR3 comprises 12 residues. With 2 bases removed from V and 4 bases from J, the gap between germline ends came to 5 bases. The germline V gene has CDR1 ENHRY and CDR2 SYGVKD. The CDR3 nucleotides read TGTGCCATCAGTGAGGGGCGCACTGAAGCTTTCTTT. Translated: CAISEGRTEAFF.

V and J are TRBV29-1 and TRBJ2-7; 13 bases fit TRBD2. In germline, CDR1 is SQVTM, CDR2 ANQGSEA. The J segment lost 3 bases and the V segment lost 8 bases, leaving 19 bases of the junction unmatched. CDR3 size: 18 residues. In DNA form, the CDR3 reads TGCAGCCCGTTGAGCGCTCCGGGACTAGCGGGACTCCTCTACGAGCAGTACGTC. Its translation is CSPLSAPGLAGLLYEQYV.

J is TRBJ2-5 and V is TRBV6-2 or TRBV6-3, with TRBD1 as a possible D gene (5 bases). CDR3 length equals 14 residues. The germline gives CDR1 MNHEY, CDR2 SVGEGT. V lost 4 bases and J lost 5, with 14 bases in between. CDR3 residues: CASSFFQGRETQYF. DNA of the CDR3: TGTGCCAGCAGTTTTTTTCAGGGTCGGGAGACCCAGTACTTC.